This TCR beta chain was sequenced during a study of vaccination effects on CD4 cells after COVID-19. Turning to the study itself: BNT162b2 vaccine or mRNA-1273 vaccine was given to participants in two doses.

The V end lost 4 bases, the J end lost 2 bases, and 20 bases lay between the germline ends. The CDR3 extends over 17 amino acids. CDR1 is SGDLS and CDR2 is YYNGEE in the germline V gene. Libraries were prepared by immunoSEQ multiplex PCR; TCRdb keeps only in-frame clonotypes and omits some of them. The sample has about 65,000 clones; 60% to 80% are singletons. In the ViraFEST assay, antigen-specific CD4+ clonotypes were identified by expansion after peptide-pool stimulation. CD4+ T cells were isolated after less than 12 days of culture. Vaccine recipients had no previous SARS-CoV-2 infection; their nucleocapsid antibodies were negative. Both day 3 and day 7 saw half the medium replaced with IL-2 medium. As to this clone: What it binds is unknown.

Study results and caveats: The study enrolled few convalescent patients and sampled no early post-infection timepoints. There was marked clonal contraction among infection- and vaccine-induced clones late after vaccination.

The J gene is TRBJ2-3, the V gene TRBV9; no reliable D call. The TCR originated in a human donor who received a COVID-19 vaccine. The specimen was CD4+ T cells from PBMCs cultured with HCoV-NL63 spike peptides, collected before COVID-19 vaccination. CDR3 protein: CASSSPHRKANTDTQYF. In DNA, the CDR3 is TGTGCCAGCAGCTCCCCACACCGAAAAGCAAACACAGATACGCAGTATTTT.